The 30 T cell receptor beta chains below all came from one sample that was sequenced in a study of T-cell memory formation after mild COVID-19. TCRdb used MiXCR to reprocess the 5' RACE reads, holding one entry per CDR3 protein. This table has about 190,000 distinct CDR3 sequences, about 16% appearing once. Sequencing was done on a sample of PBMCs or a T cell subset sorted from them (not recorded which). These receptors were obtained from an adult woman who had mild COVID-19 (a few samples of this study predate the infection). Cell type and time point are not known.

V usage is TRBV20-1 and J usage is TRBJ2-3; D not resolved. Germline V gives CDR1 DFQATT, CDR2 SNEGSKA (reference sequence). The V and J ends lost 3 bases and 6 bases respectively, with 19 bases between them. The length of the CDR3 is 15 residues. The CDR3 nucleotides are TGCAGTGCTAGGGAACAGACACGGAACACGGATACGCAGTATTTT. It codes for CSAREQTRNTDTQYF.

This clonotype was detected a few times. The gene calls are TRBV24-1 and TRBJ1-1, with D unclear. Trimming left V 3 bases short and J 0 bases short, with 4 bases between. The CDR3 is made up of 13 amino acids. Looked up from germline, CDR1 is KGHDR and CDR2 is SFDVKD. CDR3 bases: TGTGCCACCAGTGATGGCATGAACACTGAAGCTTTCTTT. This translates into CATSDGMNTEAFF.

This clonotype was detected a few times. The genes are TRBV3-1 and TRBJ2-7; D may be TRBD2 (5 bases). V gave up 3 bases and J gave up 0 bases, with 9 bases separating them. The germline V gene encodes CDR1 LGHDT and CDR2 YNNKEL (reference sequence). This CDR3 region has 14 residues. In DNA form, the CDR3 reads TGTGCCAGCAGCCAGGCTGGGAGCTCCTACGAGCAGTACTTC. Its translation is CASSQAGSSYEQYF.

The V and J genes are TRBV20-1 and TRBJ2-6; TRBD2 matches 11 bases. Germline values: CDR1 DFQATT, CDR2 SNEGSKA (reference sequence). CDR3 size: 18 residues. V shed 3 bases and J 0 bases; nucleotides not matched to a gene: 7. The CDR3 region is CSARGGLAAPSGANVLTF. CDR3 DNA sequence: TGCAGTGCTAGGGGGGGACTAGCGGCTCCCTCTGGGGCCAACGTCCTGACTTTC.

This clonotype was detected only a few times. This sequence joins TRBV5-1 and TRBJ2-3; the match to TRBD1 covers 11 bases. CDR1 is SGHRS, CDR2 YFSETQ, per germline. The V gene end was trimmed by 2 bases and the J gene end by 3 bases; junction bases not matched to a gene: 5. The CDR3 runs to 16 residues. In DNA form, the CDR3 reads TGCGCCAGCAGCTTTAGCGGGACAGGGGGGACAGATACGCAGTATTTT. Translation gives CASSFSGTGGTDTQYF.

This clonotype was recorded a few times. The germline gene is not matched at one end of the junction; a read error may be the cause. CDR3 bases: TGTGCTAGCAGCTTAGATAGCGGGTCAAAGAACACCGGGGAGCTGTTTTTT. Amino acid sequence: CASSLDSGSKNTGELFF. J is TRBJ2-2 and V is TRBV7-7; 7 nucleotides line up with TRBD2. Per the germline V gene, CDR1 is SSHAT and CDR2 is FNYEAQ (reference sequence). This CDR3 has 17 amino acids.

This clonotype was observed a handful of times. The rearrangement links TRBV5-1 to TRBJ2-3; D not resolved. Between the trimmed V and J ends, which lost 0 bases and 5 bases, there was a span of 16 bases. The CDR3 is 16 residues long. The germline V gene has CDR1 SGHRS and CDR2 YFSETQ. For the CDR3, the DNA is TGCGCCAGCAGCTTGGTGCTGCCTGGGGATGGAGATACGCAGTATTTT. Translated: CASSLVLPGDGDTQYF. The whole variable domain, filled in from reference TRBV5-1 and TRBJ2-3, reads KAGVTQTPRYLIKTRGQQVTLSCSPISGHRSVSWYQQTPGQGLQFLFEYFSETQRNKGNFPGRFSGRQFSNSRSEMNVSTLELGDSALYLCASSLVLPGDGDTQYFGPGTRLTVL.

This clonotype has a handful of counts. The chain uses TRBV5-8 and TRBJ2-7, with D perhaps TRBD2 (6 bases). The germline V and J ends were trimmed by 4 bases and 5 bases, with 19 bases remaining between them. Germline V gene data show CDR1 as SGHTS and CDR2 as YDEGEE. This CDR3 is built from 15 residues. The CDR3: CASSPVWGDPDEQYF. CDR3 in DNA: TGTGCCAGCAGCCCCGTCTGGGGGGATCCTGACGAGCAGTACTTC.

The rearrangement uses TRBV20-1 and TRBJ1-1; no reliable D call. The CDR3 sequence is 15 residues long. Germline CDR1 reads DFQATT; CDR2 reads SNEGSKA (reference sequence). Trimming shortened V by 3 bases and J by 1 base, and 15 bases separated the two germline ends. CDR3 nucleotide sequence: TGCAGTGCTAGGGTTTCTGGCAGTTGGAACACTGAAGCTTTCTTT. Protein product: CSARVSGSWNTEAFF.

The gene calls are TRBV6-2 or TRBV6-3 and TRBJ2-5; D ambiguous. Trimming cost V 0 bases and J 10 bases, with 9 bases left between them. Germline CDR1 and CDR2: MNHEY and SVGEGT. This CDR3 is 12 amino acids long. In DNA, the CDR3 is TGTGCCAGCAGTTACTCGGGAACAGTCCAGTACTTC. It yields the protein CASSYSGTVQYF.

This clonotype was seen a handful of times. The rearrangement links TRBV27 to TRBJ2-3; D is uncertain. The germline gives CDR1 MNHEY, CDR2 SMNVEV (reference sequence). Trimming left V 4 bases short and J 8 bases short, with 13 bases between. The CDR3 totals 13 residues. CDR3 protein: CASSWASRGTQYF. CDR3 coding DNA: TGTGCCAGCAGTTGGGCTTCCCGCGGTACGCAGTATTTT.

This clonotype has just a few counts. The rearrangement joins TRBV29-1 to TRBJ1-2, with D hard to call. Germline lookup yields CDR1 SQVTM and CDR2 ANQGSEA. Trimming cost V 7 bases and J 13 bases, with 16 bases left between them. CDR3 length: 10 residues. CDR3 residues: CSALEVLGTF. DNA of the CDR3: TGCAGCGCACTGGAGGTTCTCGGCACCTTC.

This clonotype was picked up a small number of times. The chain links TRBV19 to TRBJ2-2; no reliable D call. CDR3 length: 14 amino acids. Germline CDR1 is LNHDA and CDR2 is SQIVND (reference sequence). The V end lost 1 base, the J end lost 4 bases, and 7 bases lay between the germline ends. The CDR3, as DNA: TGTGCCAGTAGTATAGCCCTAGGCACCGGGGAGCTGTTTTTT. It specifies CASSIALGTGELFF. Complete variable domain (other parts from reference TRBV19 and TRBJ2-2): DGGITQSPKYLFRKEGQNVTLSCEQNLNHDAMYWYRQDPGQGLRLIYYSQIVNDFQKGDIAEGYSVSREKKESFPLTVTSAQKNPTAFYLCASSIALGTGELFFGEGSRLTVL.

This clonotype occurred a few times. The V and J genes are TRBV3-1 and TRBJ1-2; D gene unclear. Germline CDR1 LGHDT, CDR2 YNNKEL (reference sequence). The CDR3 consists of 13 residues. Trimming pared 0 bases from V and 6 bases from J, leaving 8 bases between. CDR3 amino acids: CASSQDWTHGYTF. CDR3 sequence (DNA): TGTGCCAGCAGCCAAGATTGGACCCATGGCTACACCTTC.

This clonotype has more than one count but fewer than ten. This CDR3 is CASSSSAPTRTMGGRNIQYF. In nucleotides, the CDR3 is TGCGCCAGCAGCTCGTCAGCCCCAACCCGCACGATGGGCGGTAGAAACATTCAGTACTTC. The chain links TRBV5-1 to TRBJ2-4; D unclear. This CDR3 region has 20 residues. Germline lookup yields CDR1 SGHRS and CDR2 YFSETQ. With 3 bases removed from V and 6 bases from J, the gap between germline ends came to 31 bases.

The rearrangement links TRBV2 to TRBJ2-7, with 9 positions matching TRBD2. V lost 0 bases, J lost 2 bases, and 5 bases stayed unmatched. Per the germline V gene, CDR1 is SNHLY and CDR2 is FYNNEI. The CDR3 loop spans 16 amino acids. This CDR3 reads CASSEAAASGTYEQYF. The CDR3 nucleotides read TGTGCCAGCAGTGAAGCGGCGGCTAGCGGGACCTACGAGCAGTACTTC.

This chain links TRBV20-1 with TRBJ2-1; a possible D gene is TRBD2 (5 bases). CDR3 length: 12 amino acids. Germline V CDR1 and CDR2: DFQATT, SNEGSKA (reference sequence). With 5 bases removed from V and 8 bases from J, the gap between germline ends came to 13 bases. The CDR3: CSALDYLHEQFF. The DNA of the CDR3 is TGCAGTGCTTTAGACTACCTCCATGAGCAGTTCTTC.

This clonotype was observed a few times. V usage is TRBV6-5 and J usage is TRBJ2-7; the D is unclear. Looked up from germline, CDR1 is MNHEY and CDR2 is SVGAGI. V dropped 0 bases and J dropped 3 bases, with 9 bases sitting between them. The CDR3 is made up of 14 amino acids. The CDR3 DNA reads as TGTGCCAGCAGTTACTCGAGATCGGACTACGAGCAGTACTTC. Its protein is CASSYSRSDYEQYF.

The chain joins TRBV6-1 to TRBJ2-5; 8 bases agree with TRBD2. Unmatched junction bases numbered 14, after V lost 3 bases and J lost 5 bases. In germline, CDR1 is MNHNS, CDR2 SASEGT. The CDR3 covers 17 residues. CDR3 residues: CASSDGSLAGGMETQYF. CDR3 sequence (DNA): TGTGCCAGCAGTGATGGAAGCCTGGCGGGAGGAATGGAGACCCAGTACTTC.

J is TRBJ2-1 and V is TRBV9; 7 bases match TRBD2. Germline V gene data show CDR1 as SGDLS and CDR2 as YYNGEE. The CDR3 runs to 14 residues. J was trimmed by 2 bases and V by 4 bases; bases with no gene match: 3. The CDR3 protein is CASSSGGTYNEQFF. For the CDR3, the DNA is TGTGCCAGCAGCTCGGGAGGAACCTACAATGAGCAGTTCTTC.

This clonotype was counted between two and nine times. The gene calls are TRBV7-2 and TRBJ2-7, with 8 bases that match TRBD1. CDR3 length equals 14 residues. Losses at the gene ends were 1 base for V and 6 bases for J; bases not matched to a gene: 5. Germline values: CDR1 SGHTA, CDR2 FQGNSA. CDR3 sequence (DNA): TGTGCCAGCAGCTTAGACAGACAGGGGTCCGAGCAGTACTTC. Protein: CASSLDRQGSEQYF.

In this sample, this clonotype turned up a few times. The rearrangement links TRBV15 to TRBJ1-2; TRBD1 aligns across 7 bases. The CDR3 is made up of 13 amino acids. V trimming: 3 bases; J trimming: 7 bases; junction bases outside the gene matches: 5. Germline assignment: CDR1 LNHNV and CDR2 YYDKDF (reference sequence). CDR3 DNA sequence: TGTGCCACCAGCAGCGGGACAGTCGGTGGCTACACCTTC. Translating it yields CATSSGTVGGYTF.

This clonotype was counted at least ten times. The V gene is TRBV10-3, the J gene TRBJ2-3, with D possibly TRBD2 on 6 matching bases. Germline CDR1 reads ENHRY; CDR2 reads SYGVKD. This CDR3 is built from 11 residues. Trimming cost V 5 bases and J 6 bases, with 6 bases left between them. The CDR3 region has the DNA TGTGCCATCAGTAGCGGGGATACGCAGTATTTT. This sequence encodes CAISSGDTQYF.

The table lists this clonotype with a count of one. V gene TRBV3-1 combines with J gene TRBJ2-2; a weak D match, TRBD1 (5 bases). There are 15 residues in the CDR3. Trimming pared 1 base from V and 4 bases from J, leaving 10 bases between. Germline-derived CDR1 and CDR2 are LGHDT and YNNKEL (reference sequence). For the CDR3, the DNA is TGTGCCAGCAGCCAAGTTCAGGGAAGCACCGGGGAGCTGTTTTTT. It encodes CASSQVQGSTGELFF.

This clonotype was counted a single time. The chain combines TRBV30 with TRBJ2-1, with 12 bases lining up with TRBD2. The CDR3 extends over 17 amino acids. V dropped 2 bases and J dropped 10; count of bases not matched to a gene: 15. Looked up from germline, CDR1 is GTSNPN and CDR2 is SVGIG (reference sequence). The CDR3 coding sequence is TGTGCCTGGAGTCTGCCCCGACTAGCGGGGGTCGTTGGGGAGCAGTTCTTC. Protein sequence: CAWSLPRLAGVVGEQFF.

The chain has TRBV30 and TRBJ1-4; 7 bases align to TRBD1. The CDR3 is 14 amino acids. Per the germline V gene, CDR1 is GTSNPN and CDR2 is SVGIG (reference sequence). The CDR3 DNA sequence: TGTGTCCTGCGCCGAGAGGGGGCGAATGAAAAACTGTTTTTT. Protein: CVLRREGANEKLFF.

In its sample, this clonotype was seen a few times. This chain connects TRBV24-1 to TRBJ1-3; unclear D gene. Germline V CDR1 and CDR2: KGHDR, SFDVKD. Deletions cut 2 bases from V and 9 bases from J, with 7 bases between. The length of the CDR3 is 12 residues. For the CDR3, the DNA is TGTGCCACCAGTGATTCCGCCGGCACCATATATTTT. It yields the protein CATSDSAGTIYF.

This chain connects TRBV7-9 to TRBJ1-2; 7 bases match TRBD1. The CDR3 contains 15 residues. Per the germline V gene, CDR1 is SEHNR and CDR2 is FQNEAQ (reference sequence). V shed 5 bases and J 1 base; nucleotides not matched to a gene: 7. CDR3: CASSQGTVDNYGYTF. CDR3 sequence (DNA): TGTGCCAGCAGCCAAGGGACAGTCGATAACTATGGCTACACCTTC.

CDR3 residues: CASSSSLLNTEAFF. The CDR3 DNA follows: TGTGCCAGCAGTTCGTCACTCCTGAACACTGAAGCTTTCTTT. This chain joins TRBV27 and TRBJ1-1; D gene uncertain. The length of the CDR3 is 14 residues. CDR1 is MNHEY, CDR2 SMNVEV, per germline (reference sequence). V gave up 4 bases and J gave up 0 bases, with 9 bases separating them.

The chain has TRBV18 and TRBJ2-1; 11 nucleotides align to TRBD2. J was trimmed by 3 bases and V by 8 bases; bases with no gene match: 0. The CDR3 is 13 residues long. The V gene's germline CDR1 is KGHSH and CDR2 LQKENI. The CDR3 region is CASGTSGYNEQFF. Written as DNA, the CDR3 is TGTGCCAGCGGGACTAGCGGCTACAATGAGCAGTTCTTC.